The 17 T cell receptor beta chains listed next were all sequenced from one sample in a study of T cell changes during pregnancy in multiple sclerosis. Sequencing used immunoSEQ multiplex PCR; TCRdb keeps in-frame clones, though not all of them. The sample carries around 110,000 clones, about 90% recorded once. The input for sequencing was peripheral blood, taken before pregnancy. These receptor sequences come from a female donor with multiple sclerosis, enrolled in a pregnancy study.

This sequence joins TRBV6-5 and TRBJ2-2; no clear D gene. This CDR3 is built from 15 residues. Germline V lookup: CDR1 MNHEY, CDR2 SVGAGI. V shed 0 bases and J shed 6 bases, with 11 bases lying between them. The CDR3 loop is CASSYSSLTAGELFF. CDR3 bases: TGTGCCAGCAGTTACTCTTCACTCACTGCCGGGGAGCTGTTTTTT.

The V and J genes are TRBV15 and TRBJ1-1, with TRBD1 as a possible D gene (6 bases). CDR3 length equals 16 residues. Germline lookup yields CDR1 LNHNV and CDR2 YYDKDF (reference sequence). Trimming took 1 base from V and 1 from J, leaving 13 bases between them. The CDR3 DNA reads as TGTGCCACCAGCAGAGGATCGACAGGTCCGAACACTGAAGCTTTCTTT. This codes for CATSRGSTGPNTEAFF.

J is TRBJ1-4 and V is TRBV27; TRBD1 agrees at 7 bases. J lost 1 base, V lost 5 bases, and 7 bases had no gene match. The V gene's germline CDR1 is MNHEY and CDR2 SMNVEV (reference sequence). The CDR3 runs to 16 residues. This CDR3 reads CASSRTGVGTNEKLFF. CDR3 bases: TGTGCCAGCAGTCGAACAGGGGTTGGAACTAATGAAAAACTGTTTTTT. Drawing the rest from reference TRBV27 and TRBJ1-4, the complete variable domain is EAQVTQNPRYLITVTGKKLTVTCSQNMNHEYMSWYRQDPGLGLRQIYYSMNVEVTDKGDVPEGYKVSRKEKRNFPLILESPSPNQTSLYFCASSRTGVGTNEKLFFGSGTQLSVL.

This clone is a singleton in its sample. The V call is TRBV6-6, the J call TRBJ2-3; D is possibly TRBD2 (5 bases). Trimming left V 6 bases short and J 7 bases short, with 8 bases between. The length of the CDR3 is 11 residues. Germline V gives CDR1 MNHNY, CDR2 SVGAGI (reference sequence). The CDR3 region is CASSDYYTQYF. DNA for the CDR3: TGTGCCAGCAGCGACTATTATACGCAGTATTTT.

The chain employs TRBV11-2 and TRBJ1-2; D may be TRBD1 (6 bases). Trimming took off 5 bases at V and 2 bases at J, with 18 bases between the two ends. There are 16 residues in the CDR3. Germline V CDR1 and CDR2: SGHAT, FQNNGV. In DNA, the CDR3 is TGTGCCAGCAGCCCCATCAGGACAGACGAAAACTATGGCTACACCTTC. It codes for CASSPIRTDENYGYTF.

The V and J genes are TRBV27 and TRBJ2-1; tentatively, D is TRBD1 (6 bases). Deletions cut 1 base from V and 2 bases from J, with 18 bases between. Germline V gene lookup returns CDR1 MNHEY and CDR2 SMNVEV (reference sequence). This CDR3 spans 18 amino acids. This CDR3 is CASSLYREPITTYNEQFF. The CDR3 DNA follows: TGTGCCAGCAGTTTATACAGGGAGCCTATCACTACCTACAATGAGCAGTTCTTC.

This chain joins TRBV6-5 and TRBJ1-1; D is possibly TRBD1 (6 bases). Trimming cost V 8 bases and J 0 bases, with 10 bases left between them. CDR1 MNHEY and CDR2 SVGAGI come from the germline V gene. The CDR3 totals 13 residues. The CDR3 DNA reads as TGTGCCAGCCGTCGGACAGTGAACACTGAAGCTTTCTTT. Encoded protein: CASRRTVNTEAFF.

This rearrangement joins TRBV6-1 to TRBJ2-5, with 11 positions matching TRBD2. This CDR3 is 16 amino acids long. Germline V gene sequence: CDR1 MNHNS, CDR2 SASEGT. The trim removed 4 bases at V and 5 bases at J, leaving 9 bases unmatched. As DNA, the CDR3 is TGTGCCAGCAGTGTGCTAGCGGGGGGAGGCCTCGAGACCCAGTACTTC. Encoded protein: CASSVLAGGGLETQYF.

The V call is TRBV7-9, the J call TRBJ1-4, with 7 bases aligning to TRBD1. Trimming removed 3 bases from V and 6 bases from J; junction bases left unmatched: 10. The CDR3 runs to 16 residues. The germline V gene has CDR1 SEHNR and CDR2 FQNEAQ (reference sequence). The CDR3, as DNA: TGTGCCAGCAGCTTGCCCGAGACAGGGCTAGATGAAAAACTGTTTTTT. Translated, it gives CASSLPETGLDEKLFF. Drawing the rest from reference TRBV7-9 and TRBJ1-4, the complete variable domain is DTGVSQNPRHKITKRGQNVTFRCDPISEHNRLYWYRQTLGQGPEFLTYFQNEAQLEKSRLLSDRFSAERPKGSFSTLEIQRTEQGDSAMYLCASSLPETGLDEKLFFGSGTQLSVL.

This rearrangement joins TRBV5-4 to TRBJ1-1; TRBD1 agrees at 9 bases. In germline, CDR1 is SGHNT, CDR2 YYREEE (reference sequence). This CDR3 is 13 amino acids long. Germline trimming cut 2 bases from V and 6 bases from J; bases unmatched to any gene: 2. The CDR3 DNA follows: TGTGCCAGCAGCTTACAGGGGGCTGCTGAAGCTTTCTTT. Protein sequence: CASSLQGAAEAFF.

The rearrangement uses TRBV6-5 and TRBJ1-2; perhaps TRBD1 as D (6 bases). The CDR3 runs to 13 residues. V was pared by 6 bases and J by 2 bases, with 10 bases between. From germline, CDR1 is MNHEY and CDR2 SVGAGI. CDR3 nucleotide sequence: TGTGCCAGCAGACCCGACAGGAACTATGGCTACACCTTC. It encodes CASRPDRNYGYTF.

This chain links TRBV7-9 with TRBJ1-6; tentatively, D is TRBD1 (6 bases). This CDR3 region has 15 residues. Germline CDR1 is SEHNR and CDR2 is FQNEAQ (reference sequence). V was trimmed by 4 bases and J by 8 bases, leaving 15 bases between them. The CDR3 DNA follows: TGTGCCAGCAGCTCGACCGGCAGGGGTGATTCACCCCTCCACTTT. The encoded protein is CASSSTGRGDSPLHF. Using reference TRBV7-9 and TRBJ1-6 for the parts outside the CDR3, the full variable domain is DTGVSQNPRHKITKRGQNVTFRCDPISEHNRLYWYRQTLGQGPEFLTYFQNEAQLEKSRLLSDRFSAERPKGSFSTLEIQRTEQGDSAMYLCASSSTGRGDSPLHFGNGTRLTVT.

V and J are TRBV5-4 and TRBJ2-4; 9 positions agree with TRBD2. V lost 4 bases and J lost 8; bases outside the gene matches: 10. Per the germline V gene, CDR1 is SGHNT and CDR2 is YYREEE (reference sequence). The CDR3 totals 15 residues. The CDR3 loop reads CASSTIAGDVHIQYF. DNA for the CDR3: TGTGCCAGCAGCACTATAGCGGGAGACGTCCACATTCAGTACTTC.

V gene TRBV27 combines with J gene TRBJ2-7; the D gene is possibly TRBD2 (6 bases). Germline loops: CDR1 MNHEY, CDR2 SMNVEV (reference sequence). The CDR3 covers 14 residues. V was cut by 2 bases and J by 4 bases, with 12 bases left in between. The CDR3, as DNA: TGTGCCAGCAGTTTACAGGCGGGGAGGTACGAGCAGTACTTC. This codes for CASSLQAGRYEQYF.

V usage is TRBV5-1 and J usage is TRBJ2-5, with 11 bases lining up with TRBD2. In germline, CDR1 is SGHRS, CDR2 YFSETQ. The CDR3 loop spans 16 amino acids. Trimming cost V 5 bases and J 1 base; bases outside gene matches: 7. The CDR3 DNA reads TGCGCCAGCAGTCTACGACTAGCGGGGACCCAAGAGACCCAGTACTTC. As protein: CASSLRLAGTQETQYF.

The V call is TRBV10-3, the J call TRBJ2-1; 10 bases map to TRBD2. Germline CDR1 reads ENHRY; CDR2 reads SYGVKD. This CDR3 region has 15 residues. J lost 5 bases, V lost 5 bases, and 6 bases had no gene match. The CDR3 sequence is CAISSSGRVNNEQFF. The CDR3 nucleotides are TGTGCCATCAGTTCGAGCGGGAGGGTAAACAATGAGCAGTTCTTC.

This chain links TRBV28 with TRBJ1-2, with D perhaps matching TRBD1 (5 bases). This CDR3 comprises 14 residues. Germline V gene data show CDR1 as MDHEN and CDR2 as SYDVKM. The V end lost 2 bases, the J end lost 0 bases, and 7 bases lay between the germline ends. The CDR3, as DNA: TGTGCCAGCAGTTTAGGGGGGGCTAACTATGGCTACACCTTC. Its translation is CASSLGGANYGYTF.